This record looks at one T cell receptor (beta chain) sequence and its context. One base away lies a much larger clone, so this may be a sequencing read error. Subjects with ophthalmopathy showed a Clinical Activity Score no lower than 3, a NOSPECS grade no lower than 4, and a duration shorter than 3 months. The sample belongs to a study of T cells in Graves' hyperthyroidism and ophthalmopathy. Authors of the study amplified TCR beta CDR3 regions from RNA transcripts. TCR CDR3 underwent first-round RT-PCR with the HTBI primer set. TCRdb re-derived calls from the multiplex PCR reads in MiXCR, one entry per CDR3 protein. The table records about 410,000 distinct CDR3 sequences, roughly 14% of them present only once. Germline CDR1 DFQATT, CDR2 SNEGSKA (reference sequence). This CDR3 has 16 residues.

This rearrangement joins TRBV20-1 to TRBJ2-2; TRBD2 matches 9 bases. Sequencing was done on a sample of blood. The sequence came from a man aged 18 to 29 with Graves' ophthalmopathy. The CDR3 DNA is TGCAGTGCTAGAGATCTAGATAGCGGGAGCGGTGGGGAGCTGCTTTTT. It is translated as CSARDLDSGSGGELLF.